This entry lists 19 T cell receptor beta chains sequenced from one sample in a study of T cells in Graves' hyperthyroidism and ophthalmopathy. The source material, RNA transcripts, was used to amplify TCR beta CDR3 regions. First-round RT-PCR with HTBI primers amplified the TCR CDR3 region. TCRdb recomputed calls from the multiplex PCR reads with MiXCR, one row per CDR3 protein. In the table there are hundreds of thousands of distinct CDR3 sequences, around 38% of which are singletons. Sequences were obtained from blood. The receptor set was obtained from a young man with Graves' hyperthyroidism.

This clonotype showed up many times. This chain connects TRBV19 to TRBJ1-5, with 7 bases fitting TRBD1. This CDR3 contains 15 residues. The junction had 6 bases not matched to a gene; V was cut back by 7 bases and J by 0 bases. Germline V lookup: CDR1 LNHDA, CDR2 SQIVND (reference sequence). The chain's CDR3 is CASTTGEVSNQPQHF. Here the CDR3 DNA reads TGTGCCAGTACAACAGGGGAGGTTAGCAATCAGCCCCAGCATTTT.

This clonotype was picked up a small number of times. The V call is TRBV7-6, the J call TRBJ2-7; the match to TRBD2 covers 7 bases. The CDR3 spans 14 residues. V trimming: 4 bases; J trimming: 2 bases; junction bases outside the gene matches: 5. Germline V gene sequence: CDR1 SGHVS, CDR2 FNYEAQ. The CDR3 sequence: CASSSGTTPYEQYF. The CDR3 coding sequence is TGTGCCAGCAGCTCCGGGACTACTCCCTACGAGCAGTACTTC.

In DNA, the CDR3 is TGTGCCAGCAGCCCTTCGCTGGGGGGACAGGGGGCTCGGCAGCCCCAGCATTTT. The encoded protein is CASSPSLGGQGARQPQHF. The genes are TRBV7-8 and TRBJ1-5; 12 bases fit TRBD1. After removal of 5 bases from V and 7 bases from J, the junction contained 15 bases not matched to a gene. The CDR3 has 18 residues. Germline values: CDR1 SGHVS, CDR2 FQNEAQ.

This clonotype has just one count. A read error may account for a junction end that differs from germline. The chain joins TRBV12-3 or TRBV12-4 to TRBJ1-1, with D unresolved. This CDR3 has 15 residues. The CDR3 loop reads CASSLGAVLNAEAFF. The CDR3, as DNA: TGTGCCAGCAGTTTAGGAGCCGTCTTGAACGCTGAAGCTTTCTTT.

This sequence joins TRBV29-1 and TRBJ1-3, with D unresolved. The CDR3 covers 11 residues. V lost 3 bases and J 8 bases, leaving 8 bases between the germline ends. CDR1 is SQVTM and CDR2 is ANQGSEA in the germline V gene. The CDR3 sequence is CSVDHRDTIYF. In nucleotides, the CDR3 is TGCAGCGTTGATCACCGGGACACCATATATTTT. Supplemented by reference TRBV29-1 and TRBJ1-3, the full variable domain reads SAVISQKPSRDICQRGTSLTIQCQVDSQVTMMFWYRQQPGQSLTLIATANQGSEATYESGFVIDKFPISRPNLTFSTLTVSNMSPEDSSIYLCSVDHRDTIYFGEGSWLTVV.

A word on this clonotype: At one end the junction does not follow the germline gene, possibly because of a read error. The chain has TRBV15 and TRBJ1-4; D may be TRBD1 (6 bases). Germline CDR1 LNHNV, CDR2 YYDKDF (reference sequence). The CDR3 covers 11 residues. The CDR3 region has the DNA TGTGCCACCAGCAGAGATGGGGGGCTGGTTTTT. Translation: CATSRDGGLVF.

About this clonotype: One end of the junction is discordant with germline, which a read error may explain. The V and J genes are TRBV7-8 and TRBJ2-7, with 7 nucleotides matching TRBD1. Germline assignment: CDR1 SGHVS and CDR2 FQNEAQ. CDR3 length equals 14 residues. The CDR3 nucleotides are TGTGCCAGCAGCCGTCTACAGGGGCCCTACGAGAAGTACTTC. This sequence encodes CASSRLQGPYEKYF.

This clonotype has a handful of counts. The chain joins TRBV7-8 to TRBJ2-2, with D perhaps matching TRBD2 (6 bases). The CDR3 is 13 amino acids. The V end lost 5 bases, the J end lost 6 bases, and 10 bases lay between the germline ends. Germline V lookup: CDR1 SGHVS, CDR2 FQNEAQ. The CDR3 sequence is CASSPGSAGELFF. CDR3 in DNA: TGTGCCAGCAGCCCCGGGAGTGCCGGGGAGCTGTTTTTT.

This clonotype was seen more than once but under ten times. The chain recombines TRBV7-8 with TRBJ2-5; no reliable D call. V lost 0 bases to trimming and J lost 5 bases, with 13 bases between them. Germline V lookup: CDR1 SGHVS, CDR2 FQNEAQ. The CDR3 has 15 amino acids. The CDR3: CASSLAPDRRETQYF. The CDR3 DNA reads as TGTGCCAGCAGCTTAGCCCCGGATCGACGGGAGACCCAGTACTTC. The complete variable domain, with remaining parts taken from reference TRBV7-8 and TRBJ2-5, reads GAGVSQSPRYKVAKRGQDVALRCDPISGHVSLFWYQQALGQGPEFLTYFQNEAQLDKSGLPSDRFFAERPEGSVSTLKIQRTQQEDSAVYLCASSLAPDRRETQYFGPGTRLLVL.

V and J are TRBV6-6 and TRBJ1-4; tentatively, D is TRBD1 (6 bases). Germline V CDR1 and CDR2: MNHNY, SVGAGI (reference sequence). Trimming left V 2 bases short and J 4 bases short, with 14 bases between. The CDR3 runs to 16 residues. DNA of the CDR3: TGTGCCAGCAGTTACGTCTACAGGGAAGATAATGAAAAACTGTTTTTT. Translation gives CASSYVYREDNEKLFF.

CDR3 nucleotide sequence: TGTGCCAGCAGTGACGACGACAGAGGTGAAAAACTGTTTTTT. Residues: CASSDDDRGEKLFF. This chain uses TRBV25-1 with TRBJ1-4; TRBD1 might be the D (5 bases). The ends were cut back, 3 bases at V and 7 bases at J, with 12 bases in the middle. Germline V gives CDR1 MGHDK, CDR2 SYGVNS. The CDR3 covers 14 residues. Based on the CDR3 plus reference TRBV25-1 and TRBJ1-4, the full variable domain is EADIYQTPRYLVIGTGKKITLECSQTMGHDKMYWYQQDPGMELHLIHYSYGVNSTEKGDLSSESTVSRIRTEHFPLTLESARPSHTSQYLCASSDDDRGEKLFFGSGTQLSVL.

In this sample, this clonotype turned up many times. This chain uses TRBV10-2 with TRBJ2-2; D possibly uses TRBD1 or TRBD2 (6 bases each). The V end lost 3 bases, the J end lost 7 bases, and 12 bases lay between the germline ends. This CDR3 has 14 residues. Germline-derived CDR1 and CDR2 are WSHSY and SAAADI. Written as DNA, the CDR3 is TGCGCCAGCAGTGAATGGGGGGCGCGCGGGGAGCTGTTTTTT. It specifies CASSEWGARGELFF.

The V gene is TRBV3-1, the J gene TRBJ2-7, with D hard to call. From germline, CDR1 is LGHDT and CDR2 YNNKEL (reference sequence). The CDR3 runs 12 residues. V lost 0 bases to trimming and J lost 9 bases, with 9 bases between them. The DNA of the CDR3 is TGTGCCAGCAGCCAAGAACGGTCCCGGCAGTACTTC. Protein product: CASSQERSRQYF.

A note on this clonotype: The junction does not match germline at one end; this may be a read error. The chain combines TRBV7-8 with TRBJ1-3; D gene ambiguous. The CDR3 length is 16 residues. CDR1 SGHVS and CDR2 FQNEAQ come from the germline V gene. CDR3 sequence reads: CASSHEGFESGNTIYF. The CDR3 nucleotides are TGCGCCAGCAGCCATGAGGGATTTGAATCTGGAAACACCATATATTTT.

This clonotype was detected ten times or more. This chain connects TRBV7-2 to TRBJ2-2; possible D gene TRBD2, 6 bases. Trimming shortened V by 4 bases and J by 4 bases, and 13 bases separated the two germline ends. Germline V gene sequence: CDR1 SGHTA, CDR2 FQGNSA. The CDR3 runs 15 residues. The CDR3 DNA is TGTGCCAGCAGCTCCTTCGGGAGCGGCACCGGGGAGCTGTTTTTT. Residues: CASSSFGSGTGELFF.

The chain employs TRBV10-3 and TRBJ2-2, with D perhaps TRBD1 (7 bases). The V end lost 10 bases, the J end lost 0 bases, and 21 bases lay between the germline ends. This CDR3 is 17 amino acids long. Germline V gene data show CDR1 as ENHRY and CDR2 as SYGVKD. The CDR3 sequence is CATAGGKLPANTGELFF. Written as DNA, the CDR3 is TGTGCCACCGCAGGGGGGAAACTTCCCGCGAACACCGGGGAGCTGTTTTTT.

A word on this clonotype: A much larger clone differs by one base, so this may be a read error. It is likely a read error, because the conserved phenylalanine at the end of the CDR3 is missing. CDR3 in amino acids: CSGLLDTEAFL. The CDR3 DNA reads TGCAGTGGTCTTTTGGACACTGAAGCTTTCCTT. The chain carries TRBV20-1 and TRBJ1-1; D ambiguous. Trimming removed 7 bases at V and 3 bases at J, with 9 bases between. The germline gives CDR1 DFQATT, CDR2 SNEGSKA (reference sequence). CDR3 length equals 11 residues.

This clonotype was seen only a few times. The chain combines TRBV19 with TRBJ2-7, with 7 bases identical to TRBD1. The CDR3 has 13 amino acids. V shed 11 bases, J shed 5 bases, and the junction held 12 bases outside the gene matches. Germline CDR1 reads LNHDA; CDR2 reads SQIVND (reference sequence). CDR3 residues: CASTGVNLDEQYF. The DNA for the CDR3 is TGTGCCTCTACAGGGGTCAATCTGGACGAGCAGTACTTC.

With respect to this clonotype: One end of the junction fails to match germline, which may point to a read error. The V and J genes are TRBV7-9 and TRBJ2-5; D is uncertain. The CDR3 contains 12 residues. The germline gives CDR1 SEHNR, CDR2 FQNEAQ (reference sequence). CDR3 nucleotide sequence: TGTGCCAGCAGCGCCACCCAAGAGACCCGGTACTTC. It specifies CASSATQETRYF.